The 28 T cell receptor beta chains in this list originate from one sample, sequenced in a study of blood T cell repertoires in COVID-19. TCRdb's copy holds only in-frame clones and misses some; the assay was immunoSEQ multiplex PCR. The table includes 250,000 or so clones, about 87% detected once. Sequenced input: PBMCs or T cells enriched from blood (not recorded which). The receptors stem from a middle-aged woman with acute COVID-19.

This chain connects TRBV1 to TRBJ1-6; the D call of TRBD1 is as the table states it, not checked on the DNA. TRBV1 is listed as a pseudogene. The CDR3 consists of 16 residues. Here the CDR3 reads CTSSQDHSGGNSPLHF. For the CDR3, the DNA is TGCACCAGCAGCCAAGATCATTCAGGGGGGAATTCACCCCTCCACTTT.

The chain is built from TRBV5-6 and TRBJ2-6; D possibly corresponds to TRBD1 (5 bases). Germline CDR1 reads SGHDT; CDR2 reads YYEEEE. The CDR3 consists of 15 residues. V lost 2 bases and J 2 bases, leaving 8 bases between the germline ends. DNA of the CDR3: TGTGCCAGCAGCTTCAGGGTAGCTGGGGCCAACGTCCTGACTTTC. It translates to CASSFRVAGANVLTF.

The chain uses TRBV5-4 and TRBJ2-2, with 11 nucleotides matching TRBD2. Germline trimming cut 4 bases from V and 5 bases from J; bases unmatched to any gene: 1. CDR3 length equals 14 residues. The germline V gene encodes CDR1 SGHNT and CDR2 YYREEE (reference sequence). CDR3 nucleotide sequence: TGTGCCAGCAGCGGACTAGCGGGTACCGGGGAGCTGTTTTTT. It codes for CASSGLAGTGELFF.

The chain links TRBV7-2 to TRBJ2-5; D might be TRBD1 (6 bases). Germline V gene sequence: CDR1 SGHTA, CDR2 FQGNSA. This CDR3 contains 13 residues. V was trimmed by 3 bases and J by 4 bases, leaving 9 bases between them. The CDR3 reads CASSFRGAETQYF. CDR3 sequence (DNA): TGTGCCAGCAGCTTCAGGGGCGCAGAGACCCAGTACTTC.

This chain links TRBV24-1 with TRBJ2-1; 7 bases agree with TRBD1. Germline assignment: CDR1 KGHDR and CDR2 SFDVKD. Trimming cost V 5 bases and J 6 bases; bases outside gene matches: 9. CDR3 size: 15 residues. The CDR3 here is CATSVDRVRPNEQFF. The CDR3 nucleotides read TGTGCCACCAGTGTCGACAGGGTAAGGCCCAATGAGCAGTTCTTC.

The chain employs TRBV5-4 and TRBJ1-1; weak D call: TRBD1 (5 bases). Between the trimmed V and J ends, which lost 1 base and 5 bases, there was a span of 9 bases. Germline loops: CDR1 SGHNT, CDR2 YYREEE (reference sequence). This CDR3 contains 13 residues. This CDR3 reads CASSLFAGTEAFF. DNA of the CDR3: TGTGCCAGCAGCTTGTTCGCAGGGACTGAAGCTTTCTTT.

The chain couples TRBV2 to TRBJ2-7; 9 nucleotides agree with TRBD2. Looked up from germline, CDR1 is SNHLY and CDR2 is FYNNEI. This CDR3 contains 15 residues. Trimming removed 8 bases from V and 5 bases from J; junction bases left unmatched: 13. CDR3 loop: CASAPGGGAPHEQYF. The CDR3 DNA is TGTGCCAGCGCCCCAGGCGGGGGGGCCCCCCACGAGCAGTACTTC. The whole variable domain, filled in from reference TRBV2 and TRBJ2-7, reads EPEVTQTPSHQVTQMGQEVILRCVPISNHLYFYWYRQILGQKVEFLVSFYNNEISEKSEIFDDQFSVERPDGSNFTLKIRSTKLEDSAMYFCASAPGGGAPHEQYFGPGTRLTVT.

J is TRBJ1-5 and V is TRBV19, with 8 bases identical to TRBD1. The germline gives CDR1 LNHDA, CDR2 SQIVND (reference sequence). The CDR3 is 15 amino acids. The trim removed 7 bases at V and 10 bases at J, leaving 15 bases unmatched. DNA of the CDR3: TGTGCCAGTAACACTGGGACAGGTGATCTTAGTCCCCAGCATTTT. This translates into CASNTGTGDLSPQHF.

The gene calls are TRBV5-1 and TRBJ1-6; 7 nucleotides match TRBD1. J was trimmed by 7 bases and V by 2 bases; bases with no gene match: 6. This CDR3 has 15 amino acids. Germline-derived CDR1 and CDR2 are SGHRS and YFSETQ. The DNA of the CDR3 is TGCGCCAGCAGCTTTTCCGGGACAGAAAATTCACCCCTCCACTTT. Encoded protein: CASSFSGTENSPLHF.

This sequence joins TRBV7-9 and TRBJ1-2; 7 bases fit TRBD1. CDR3 length: 14 amino acids. CDR1 and CDR2 from the germline V gene are SEHNR and FQNEAQ (reference sequence). Losses at the gene ends were 3 bases for V and 5 bases for J; bases not matched to a gene: 6. CDR3 residues: CASSFLQGTYGYTF. CDR3 DNA sequence: TGTGCCAGCAGCTTCCTACAGGGGACTTATGGCTACACCTTC.

The CDR3 DNA reads TGTGCCAGCAGCGGACAGGGCACCGAGCAGTACGTC. Protein: CASSGQGTEQYV. The chain has TRBV2 and TRBJ2-7, with 8 bases fitting TRBD1. The CDR3 runs 12 residues. V was clipped by 6 bases and J by 6 bases; unmatched bases: 4. CDR1 is SNHLY, CDR2 FYNNEI, per germline.

The chain has TRBV6-6 and TRBJ1-5; 9 bases are shared with TRBD1. In germline, CDR1 is MNHNY, CDR2 SVGAGI (reference sequence). This CDR3 region has 14 residues. V gave up 5 bases and J gave up 7 bases; unmatched junction bases: 6. CDR3 coding DNA: TGTGCCAGCAGTACCCACAGGGGGCGGCAGCCCCAGCATTTT. Its translation: CASSTHRGRQPQHF.

The table lists this clone with a count of one. The chain couples TRBV5-1 to TRBJ2-3; 12 bases align to TRBD2. The germline CDR1 and CDR2 sequences are SGHRS and YFSETQ. Trimming removed 5 bases from V and 7 bases from J; junction bases left unmatched: 8. The CDR3 covers 15 residues. CDR3 region: CASSLTSGGLNTQYF. DNA of the CDR3: TGCGCCAGCAGTTTGACTAGCGGGGGATTGAATACGCAGTATTTT.

This chain uses TRBV7-8 with TRBJ1-4; 9 nucleotides line up with TRBD1. With 5 bases clipped from V and 8 bases from J, the junction kept 12 bases outside the gene matches. CDR3 size: 16 residues. Looked up from germline, CDR1 is SGHVS and CDR2 is FQNEAQ. CDR3 DNA sequence: TGTGCCAGCAGCAACCAAGGACAGGGGCGAGGCGAAAAACTGTTTTTT. Translated, it gives CASSNQGQGRGEKLFF.

This clone was seen just once. The rearrangement uses TRBV4-3 and TRBJ2-7; 9 bases agree with TRBD2. Unmatched junction bases numbered 8, after V lost 3 bases and J lost 2 bases. This CDR3 contains 16 residues. Germline V gene data show CDR1 as LGHNA and CDR2 as YSLEER. The CDR3 here is CASSQDPTSGAYEQYF. For the CDR3, the DNA is TGCGCCAGCAGCCAGGACCCGACTAGCGGAGCCTACGAGCAGTACTTC.

The chain combines TRBV6-6 with TRBJ2-7; D possibly corresponds to TRBD2 (5 bases). Germline V gives CDR1 MNHNY, CDR2 SVGAGI (reference sequence). Trimming cost V 5 bases and J 3 bases, with 11 bases left between them. The CDR3 loop spans 13 amino acids. In DNA form, the CDR3 reads TGTGCCAGCAGTCCGACGGGAAACTACGAGCAGTACTTC. Its protein is CASSPTGNYEQYF.

The chain links TRBV24-1 to TRBJ2-7, with 10 bases identical to TRBD2. Germline assignment: CDR1 KGHDR and CDR2 SFDVKD. The V and J ends lost 3 bases and 0 bases, in that order; junction bases with no gene match: 10. This CDR3 region has 18 residues. CDR3 sequence (DNA): TGTGCCACCAGTGATACGCCTGCCGGGACTAGCGTCTCCTACGAGCAGTACGTC. This translates into CATSDTPAGTSVSYEQYV.

The rearrangement links TRBV5-1 to TRBJ1-2; a weak D match, TRBD1 (6 bases). CDR3 length equals 14 residues. The germline gives CDR1 SGHRS, CDR2 YFSETQ. The V gene lost 4 bases and the J gene lost 6 bases, with 16 bases spanning the gap. CDR3 loop: CASSPAGGANGYTF. The CDR3 bases are TGCGCCAGCAGCCCGGCTGGGGGGGCAAATGGCTACACCTTC. Full variable domain (remainder filled in from reference TRBV5-1 and TRBJ1-2): KAGVTQTPRYLIKTRGQQVTLSCSPISGHRSVSWYQQTPGQGLQFLFEYFSETQRNKGNFPGRFSGRQFSNSRSEMNVSTLELGDSALYLCASSPAGGANGYTFGSGTRLTVV.

The chain uses TRBV29-1 and TRBJ1-1; 9 positions match TRBD1. J lost 8 bases, V lost 6 bases, and 10 bases had no gene match. CDR3 length: 13 residues. CDR1 and CDR2 (germline): SQVTM, ANQGSEA. DNA for the CDR3: TGCAGCGTGGCACAGGGGGCTAAAGGGGAAGCTTTCTTT. Protein: CSVAQGAKGEAFF.

V is TRBV2 and J is TRBJ1-2; tentative D call: TRBD1 (6 bases). The CDR3 runs 12 residues. Germline V gene data show CDR1 as SNHLY and CDR2 as FYNNEI. Trimming removed 6 bases from V and 4 bases from J, with 9 bases in between. The CDR3 here is CASSRTVYGYTF. As DNA, the CDR3 is TGTGCCAGCAGCCGGACAGTCTATGGCTACACCTTC.

In this sample, this clone turned up a few times. The chain uses TRBV5-8 and TRBJ2-3, with TRBD2 identical over 9 bases. Trimming at V came to 3 bases and at J to 3 bases, leaving 5 bases not matched to a gene. This CDR3 spans 15 amino acids. The germline CDR1 and CDR2 sequences are SGHTS and YDEGEE. In nucleotides, the CDR3 is TGTGCCAGCAGCTCGCGGGGGGGCCGGACAGATACGCAGTATTTT. Protein: CASSSRGGRTDTQYF.

The chain carries TRBV7-2 and TRBJ2-3, with a possible D match to TRBD2 (6 bases). Trimming took off 3 bases at V and 4 bases at J, with 8 bases between the two ends. CDR3 length equals 13 residues. Germline V gene lookup returns CDR1 SGHTA and CDR2 FQGNSA. The CDR3 here is CASSLGGADTQYF. The CDR3 nucleotides are TGTGCCAGCAGCTTGGGGGGTGCAGATACGCAGTATTTT.

This chain links TRBV10-1 with TRBJ1-1, with D perhaps matching TRBD1 (6 bases). Germline V gives CDR1 WNHNN, CDR2 SYGVQD (reference sequence). This CDR3 region has 14 residues. V lost 1 base and J lost 4, with 10 bases in between. In DNA form, the CDR3 reads TGCGCCAGCAGTGAGTATCAGGGGCCCACTGAAGCTTTCTTT. Its translation: CASSEYQGPTEAFF.

With respect to this clone: This same CDR3 is encoded by further DNA sequences in the sample. The chain has TRBV6-1 and TRBJ1-4; 9 bases align to TRBD1. CDR1 is MNHNS and CDR2 is SASEGT in the germline V gene. The V and J ends lost 3 bases and 7 bases, in that order; junction bases with no gene match: 3. This CDR3 spans 14 amino acids. The CDR3 protein is CASSEGTGSEKLFF. The CDR3 nucleotides read TGTGCCAGCAGTGAGGGGACAGGGAGTGAAAAACTGTTTTTT.

The chain recombines TRBV30 with TRBJ1-2, with TRBD1 as a possible D gene (5 bases). Germline CDR1 is GTSNPN and CDR2 is SVGIG (reference sequence). V was clipped by 3 bases and J by 7 bases, with 6 bases between them. CDR3 size: 10 residues. The CDR3 DNA reads as TGTGCCTGGAGAGGGGTTGGCTACACCTTC. It encodes CAWRGVGYTF.

In the case of this clone: Other DNA sequences in the sample encode the same CDR3. The chain employs TRBV7-2 and TRBJ2-1, with a possible D match to TRBD2 (6 bases). CDR1 SGHTA and CDR2 FQGNSA come from the germline V gene. The V and J ends lost 1 base and 0 bases respectively, with 10 bases between them. The CDR3 totals 16 residues. This CDR3 is CASSLVAGSSYNEQFF. DNA of the CDR3: TGTGCCAGCAGCTTAGTCGCCGGGAGCTCCTACAATGAGCAGTTCTTC.

The table lists this clone with a count of one. V and J are TRBV3-1 (or the pseudogene TRBV3-2) and TRBJ2-7, with 10 bases fitting TRBD2. Germline assignment: CDR1 LGHDT and CDR2 YNNKEL (reference sequence). The CDR3 spans 16 residues. The ends lost 4 bases at V and 2 bases at J; junction bases unmatched: 8. CDR3 residues: CASSLFSGRCTYEQYV. The CDR3 bases are TGTGCCAGCAGCCTCTTTAGCGGGAGGTGCACCTACGAGCAGTACGTC.

The rearrangement uses TRBV5-4 and TRBJ1-4, with TRBD1 matching over 9 bases. V shed 5 bases and J 5 bases; nucleotides not matched to a gene: 4. The CDR3 has 14 amino acids. Germline-derived CDR1 and CDR2 are SGHNT and YYREEE (reference sequence). CDR3 amino acids: CASSYRGQNEKLFF. CDR3 sequence (DNA): TGTGCCAGCAGTTACAGGGGGCAAAATGAAAAACTGTTTTTT.